These T cell receptor beta chains were read from a single sample in a study of T cell repertoires in cytomegalovirus infection. Each CDR3 protein is one row after TCRdb ran MiXCR on the reads. The sample yields fewer than 550,000 distinct CDR3 sequences, approximately 30% seen once. The specimen sequenced was PBMCs. These TCRs come from a human donor in good health (CMV status not recorded). Some clones in this sample may be carry-over from other donors' samples. The conserved cysteine and the conserved F or W are not part of the CDR3 here. Part of the rows lack a size; the others show once, few, many or a class for expanded clones.

. TRBV27 ASSLDETYEQY
few TRBV5-6 ASSLWGPSTDTQY
. TRBV12-3/TRBV12-4 ASNTAGGSGYT
. TRBV7-8 ASRVGTVEKLF
. TRBV6-1 ASSENGVGHF
many TRBV7-2 ASSLASAGTGELF
. TRBV6-8 ASRPRGGPVNTIY
. TRBV24-1 ATSDSGQGMQPQH
. TRBV20-1 SVRDRGGARNEKLF
. TRBV2 ASSAGLSQY
. TRBV5-1 ASSIDRGHEKLF
once TRBV6-2/TRBV6-3 ASSYQAGAVNQPQH
many TRBV19 ASRADRSGTDTQY
once TRBV20-1 SAPRGGAGNEQF
many TRBV5-5 ASSWDGQGNTEAF
. TRBV12-3/TRBV12-4 ASRSFQDIQY
. TRBV7-6 ASSRDLGTDTQY
. TRBV7-6 ASSSGTSSYNEQF
. TRBV2 ASTHPSSTEAF
. TRBV20-1 SAGQGNFYEQY
. TRBV5-1 ASRLQGRFVNTEAF
. TRBV7-9 ASSPNPDRLLGYT
few TRBV11-2 ASSLALAGIDEQF
few TRBV6-6 ASSYERAGGTYEQY
few TRBV5-1 ASSEPTGPLGGTQY
. TRBV6-6 ASSYSAPGQGVYEQY
few TRBV12-3/TRBV12-4 ASSFVGGVLTGELF
. TRBV18 ASCKSMNTEAF
. TRBV5-6 ASSLDLVPPGQVPSVEQF
. TRBV6-2/TRBV6-3 ASSSTGDLASPLH
many TRBV7-8 ASSLLAGGINEQF
. TRBV6-6 ASYRQPNTEAF
few TRBV29-1 SVGDWDRGRGEQY
few TRBV7-9 ASSETGQGRLADTQY
. TRBV12-3/TRBV12-4 ASSLIGGSTDTQY
many TRBV11-2 ASSLDGASSYNEQF
many TRBV12-5 ASGTGGGQETQY
. TRBV6-2/TRBV6-3 ASSSGGINPPFS
. TRBV27 ASSFRRSGRDLGNEQF
. TRBV20-1 SAAPDSSGNTIY
. TRBV6-2/TRBV6-3 ASLLLGGSYNEQF
. TRBV7-2 ASSHDQLPVAKAF
many TRBV7-9 ASSLDGAGDNEQF
. TRBV9 ASSSSRTDTQY